Included here is one T cell receptor beta chain sequence, with context. Its antigen is not known. This entry belongs to a study of graft-versus-host responses after intestinal transplantation. Data came from immunoSEQ multiplex PCR; TCRdb stores just in-frame clones and leaves some out. The table has some 130,000 clones, about 93% seen once; the top ten hold more than 0.095%. This receptor was taken from a human donor who received an intestinal transplant. Sequenced material: unstimulated CD4+ T cells sorted from spleen or lymph node cells, taken before intestinal transplant.

CDR3 sequence reads: CAWGRYGYTF. The CDR3 region has the DNA TGTGCCTGGGGAAGGTATGGCTACACCTTC. The rearrangement joins TRBV30 to TRBJ1-2, with D unclear. This CDR3 is built from 10 residues. Germline V gene lookup returns CDR1 GTSNPN and CDR2 SVGIG (reference sequence). With 5 bases removed from V and 5 bases from J, the gap between germline ends came to 6 bases. The variable domain in full, completed from reference TRBV30 and TRBJ1-2, reads SQTIHQWPATLVQPVGSPLSLECTVEGTSNPNLYWYRQAAGRGLQLLFYSVGIGQISSEVPQNLSASRPQDRQFILSSKKLLLSDSGFYLCAWGRYGYTFGSGTRLTVV.